The 6 T cell receptor beta chains presented below share a single source sample, sequenced in a study of shared clonotypes between healthy human individuals. The table came from immunoSEQ multiplex PCR; TCRdb's copy has only in-frame clones and leaves some out. The sample holds a few million clones, 93% seen once. It was CD45RO-negative cells, positively selected for CCR7, that made up naive CD8 cells, with terminally differentiated effector memory CD45RA+ cells excluded. Sequencing was performed on naive CD8+ T cells from PBMCs. All receptors come from a man younger than 35 in good health. Some clones in this sample may be carry-over from other donors' samples.

This clone was observed once. This rearrangement joins TRBV2 to TRBJ2-7, with 10 bases lining up with TRBD1. The ends lost 7 bases at V and 2 bases at J; junction bases unmatched: 5. The CDR3 is 14 residues long. The germline V gene has CDR1 SNHLY and CDR2 FYNNEI. The CDR3: CASNDRGPPYEQYF. The CDR3 DNA follows: TGTGCCAGCAACGACAGGGGGCCCCCCTACGAGCAGTACTTC.

The chain has TRBV9 and TRBJ2-1; weak D call: TRBD1 (5 bases). The CDR3 spans 17 residues. The germline V and J ends were trimmed by 5 bases and 0 bases, with 18 bases remaining between them. CDR1 and CDR2 from the germline V gene are SGDLS and YYNGEE. CDR3 protein: CASSDLLQGSSYNEQFF. DNA for the CDR3: TGTGCCAGCAGTGATTTACTTCAGGGCAGCTCCTACAATGAGCAGTTCTTC.

The V and J genes are TRBV9 and TRBJ2-2; tentative D call: TRBD2 (5 bases). Trimming stripped 3 bases from V and 8 bases from J, with 20 bases between. The CDR3 contains 16 residues. From germline, CDR1 is SGDLS and CDR2 YYNGEE. DNA of the CDR3: TGTGCCAGCAGCGGGGAAGACTACCCAGCTCCGGGGGAGCTGTTTTTT. It codes for CASSGEDYPAPGELFF.

The chain is built from TRBV27 and TRBJ2-2, with TRBD2 as a possible D gene (6 bases). Deletions cut 5 bases from V and 2 bases from J, with 12 bases between. The CDR3 runs to 15 residues. The germline V gene has CDR1 MNHEY and CDR2 SMNVEV (reference sequence). As DNA, the CDR3 is TGTGCCAGCAGTAACTCGGGACTCAACACCGGGGAGCTGTTTTTT. It encodes CASSNSGLNTGELFF.

With respect to this clone: Other DNA sequences of this sample code for an identical CDR3. The chain uses TRBV4-1 and TRBJ2-7; 7 bases map to TRBD2. CDR1 is MGHRA and CDR2 is YSYEKL in the germline V gene. Unmatched junction bases numbered 4, after V lost 0 bases and J lost 2 bases. The CDR3 spans 15 residues. CDR3 in amino acids: CASSQDLGRAYEQYF. The CDR3 DNA reads as TGCGCCAGCAGCCAAGACCTGGGGAGGGCCTACGAGCAGTACTTC.

The rearrangement uses TRBV19 and TRBJ1-4; TRBD1 aligns across 7 bases. The CDR3 is 15 residues long. CDR1 and CDR2 from the germline V gene are LNHDA and SQIVND (reference sequence). Trimming at V came to 7 bases and at J to 6 bases, leaving 11 bases not matched to a gene. The DNA of the CDR3 is TGTGCCAGTACTTCAGGGGGTAGGGAAGATGAAAAACTGTTTTTT. Its protein product is CASTSGGREDEKLFF. Based on the CDR3 plus reference TRBV19 and TRBJ1-4, the full variable domain is DGGITQSPKYLFRKEGQNVTLSCEQNLNHDAMYWYRQDPGQGLRLIYYSQIVNDFQKGDIAEGYSVSREKKESFPLTVTSAQKNPTAFYLCASTSGGREDEKLFFGSGTQLSVL.